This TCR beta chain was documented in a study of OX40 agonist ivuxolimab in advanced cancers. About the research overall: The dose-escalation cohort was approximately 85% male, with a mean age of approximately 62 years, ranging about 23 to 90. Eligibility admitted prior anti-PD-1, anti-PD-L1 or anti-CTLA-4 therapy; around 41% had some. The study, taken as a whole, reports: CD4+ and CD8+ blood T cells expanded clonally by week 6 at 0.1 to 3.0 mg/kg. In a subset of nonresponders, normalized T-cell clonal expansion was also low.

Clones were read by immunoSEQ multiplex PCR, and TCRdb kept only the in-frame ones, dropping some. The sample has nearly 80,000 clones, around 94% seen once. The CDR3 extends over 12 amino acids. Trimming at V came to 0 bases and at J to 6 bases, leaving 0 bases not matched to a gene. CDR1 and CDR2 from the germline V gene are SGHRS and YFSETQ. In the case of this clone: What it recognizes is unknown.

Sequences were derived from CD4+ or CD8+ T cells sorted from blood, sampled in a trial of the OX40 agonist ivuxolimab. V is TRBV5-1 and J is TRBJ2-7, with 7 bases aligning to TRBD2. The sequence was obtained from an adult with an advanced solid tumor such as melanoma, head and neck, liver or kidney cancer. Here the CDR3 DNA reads TGCGCCAGCAGCTTGGCGGGGGGCGAGCAGTACTTC. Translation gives CASSLAGGEQYF.